This TCR beta chain was captured in a study of neurological immune-mediated disorders. Findings and limits, study-wide: The study found the most TCR clonal expansion in HTLV-1-associated myelopathy and the least in multiple sclerosis, below healthy controls. One cluster of related CDR3 sequences contained, by phylogenetic grouping, the repertoires of 18 of 34 multiple sclerosis patients and formed a possible signature. The multiple sclerosis repertoire cluster was not associated with any clinical or MRI feature, with the authors stating that larger cohorts are needed.

At least ten counts were recorded for this clonotype. What it binds is unknown. Each TCR transcript was tagged with a 10-nucleotide random UMI during 5'RACE. TCRdb re-called the 5' RACE reads through MiXCR, storing one row per CDR3 protein. The sample has tens of thousands of distinct CDR3 sequences, around 6% seen once. The time point is: longitudinal time-point 2. Germline-derived CDR1 and CDR2 are DFQATT and SNEGSKA (reference sequence). The CDR3 spans 15 residues. V dropped 4 bases and J dropped 9; count of bases not matched to a gene: 12. The chain recombines TRBV20-1 with TRBJ2-1; 10 bases are a match to TRBD2. The receptor's source is a woman in her sixties or seventies with multiple sclerosis. Source material: PBMCs. The DNA of the CDR3 is TGCAGTGCTATCAGCGGGGGGGCTATTGGTGGTGAGCAGTTCTTC. Its protein is CSAISGGAIGGEQFF.